This entry lists 9 T cell receptor beta chains sequenced from one sample in a study of cytomegalovirus exposure and HLA in healthy donors. PCR involved 60 Vbeta and 13 Jbeta primers. Here immunoSEQ multiplex PCR was the method, and the copy in TCRdb shows in-frame clones only, minus some. The profile shows 99,000 or so clones, approximately 81% of them singletons. Sequences were obtained from PBMCs. The receptors come from a man aged 30 to 39 in good health and CMV-seronegative.

The V gene is TRBV4-3, the J gene TRBJ2-7; D gene ambiguous. Trimming took 0 bases from V and 0 from J, leaving 9 bases between them. Germline V lookup: CDR1 LGHNA, CDR2 YSLEER. The length of the CDR3 is 15 residues. CDR3 protein: CASSQDHGSSYEQYF. The CDR3 bases are TGCGCCAGCAGCCAAGACCATGGCAGCTCCTACGAGCAGTACTTC.

The chain is built from TRBV5-4 and TRBJ2-3; 8 nucleotides match TRBD2. This CDR3 region has 15 residues. CDR1 is SGHNT and CDR2 is YYREEE in the germline V gene (reference sequence). The V and J ends lost 4 bases and 2 bases, in that order; junction bases with no gene match: 6. CDR3 sequence: CASSVKREPTDTQYF. CDR3 nucleotides: TGTGCCAGCAGCGTGAAGCGGGAGCCCACAGATACGCAGTATTTT.

Here the CDR3 DNA reads TGCGCCAGCAGTGATGCTAGCGGGGGATACGAGCAGTACTTC. This encodes CASSDASGGYEQYF. The V and J genes are TRBV10-1 and TRBJ2-7; the match to TRBD2 covers 10 bases. After removal of 3 bases from V and 4 bases from J, the junction contained 3 bases not matched to a gene. Germline assignment: CDR1 WNHNN and CDR2 SYGVQD (reference sequence). This CDR3 spans 14 amino acids.

The chain joins TRBV27 to TRBJ1-5; TRBD1 aligns across 8 bases. V was pared by 4 bases and J by 6 bases, with 8 bases of the junction left unmatched. There are 15 residues in the CDR3. Germline V gene data show CDR1 as MNHEY and CDR2 as SMNVEV (reference sequence). The CDR3: CASSSDRVFGQPQHF. CDR3 DNA: TGTGCCAGCAGTTCGGACAGGGTATTCGGTCAGCCCCAGCATTTT.

The chain employs TRBV19 and TRBJ2-1; TRBD2 matches 9 bases. The CDR3 is made up of 15 amino acids. Trimming at V came to 4 bases and at J to 8 bases, leaving 9 bases not matched to a gene. Germline CDR1 LNHDA, CDR2 SQIVND (reference sequence). CDR3 sequence reads: CASSTLAGAVDEQFF. The CDR3 region has the DNA TGTGCCAGTAGTACCTTAGCGGGAGCAGTGGATGAGCAGTTCTTC.

This clone occurred a few times. This rearrangement joins TRBV19 to TRBJ2-5, with TRBD1 matching 7 bases. Trimming removed 6 bases from V and 5 bases from J; junction bases left unmatched: 12. The CDR3 runs 15 residues. The germline gives CDR1 LNHDA, CDR2 SQIVND (reference sequence). CDR3 DNA sequence: TGTGCCAGTAGCCCGATCGACAGGGTCAGGGAGACCCAGTACTTC. It yields the protein CASSPIDRVRETQYF.

The rearrangement uses TRBV2 and TRBJ1-2; D perhaps matches TRBD1 (5 bases). Germline loops: CDR1 SNHLY, CDR2 FYNNEI. The V and J ends lost 2 bases and 8 bases respectively, with 15 bases between them. CDR3 length: 14 amino acids. This CDR3 is CASSESQGLEGYTF. The DNA for the CDR3 is TGTGCCAGCAGTGAATCCCAGGGTTTGGAGGGCTACACCTTC.

This clone was counted between two and nine times. The rearrangement joins TRBV18 to TRBJ2-7; a possible D gene is TRBD1 (5 bases). V shed 2 bases and J shed 6 bases, with 8 bases lying between them. Germline V lookup: CDR1 KGHSH, CDR2 LQKENI. CDR3 length equals 12 residues. Here the CDR3 DNA reads TGTGCCAGCTCACCAGACAGTTCCGAGCAGTACTTC. It is translated as CASSPDSSEQYF.

V usage is TRBV15 and J usage is TRBJ2-5; a possible D gene is TRBD1 (6 bases). Germline CDR1 is LNHNV and CDR2 is YYDKDF (reference sequence). Trimming took 1 base from V and 1 from J, leaving 13 bases between them. The CDR3 length is 16 residues. CDR3 loop: CATSRGARDTQETQYF. Written as DNA, the CDR3 is TGTGCCACCAGCAGAGGGGCCCGGGACACCCAAGAGACCCAGTACTTC.